This entry lists 18 T cell receptor beta chains sequenced from one sample in a study of CXCR3-negative and CXCR3-positive naive CD8 T cells. Libraries were UMI-labeled 5' RACE TRB cDNA. With the 5' RACE reads reprocessed, TCRdb shows one record per CDR3 protein and no DNA. The sample includes some 130,000 distinct CDR3 sequences. Sequencing used naive CXCR3- CD8+ T cells from blood. As for subset: CD45RO-CCR7+CD27+CD95- naive CD8+ T cells lacking CXCR3 (TNR3-). These receptors all come from a human donor in good health. Some clones in this sample may be carry-over from other donors' samples.

The CDR3 here is CASSVEDRGFASTQYF. The chain combines TRBV9 with TRBJ2-3; TCRdb names TRBD1, which stays unverified in the absence of DNA. Germline CDR1 is SGDLS and CDR2 is YYNGEE. This CDR3 spans 16 amino acids.

The J gene is TRBJ2-1, the V gene TRBV28; the D call of TRBD2 rests on TCRdb alone, since no DNA is present to check it. This CDR3 has 12 residues. Germline CDR1 is MDHEN and CDR2 is SYDVKM. The CDR3 region is CASSLEVNEQFF.

The chain joins TRBV28 to TRBJ2-1; TCRdb indicates TRBD2, and absent DNA this call remains unverified. The germline V gene encodes CDR1 MDHEN and CDR2 SYDVKM. The CDR3 has 15 amino acids. The chain's CDR3 is CASRAPGTDYNEQFF.

This chain uses TRBV14 with TRBJ2-7; TCRdb gives TRBD1 as the D gene, but with no DNA this cannot be confirmed. This CDR3 comprises 13 residues. Germline V gene lookup returns CDR1 SGHDN and CDR2 FVKESK. CDR3 sequence: CASSTGYPYEQYF.

The J gene is TRBJ2-7, the V gene TRBV7-7. CDR1 SSHAT and CDR2 FNYEAQ come from the germline V gene (reference sequence). The CDR3 loop spans 13 amino acids. CDR3 protein: CASSLAVSGEQYF.

The genes are TRBV20-1 and TRBJ2-7; the D gene TCRdb calls, TRBD1, cannot be checked with no DNA. Germline CDR1 reads DFQATT; CDR2 reads SNEGSKA (reference sequence). The CDR3 covers 14 residues. CDR3 sequence reads: CSAPSRGLAYEQYF.

The chain links TRBV11-2 to TRBJ2-1; checking the TCRdb D call of TRBD1 is not possible without DNA. The CDR3 loop spans 15 amino acids. CDR1 and CDR2 (germline): SGHAT, FQNNGV. CDR3 in amino acids: CAISSMGQKYNEQFF.

The J gene is TRBJ2-7, the V gene TRBV4-1; the TRBD1 assignment by TCRdb is unverifiable without DNA. Germline-derived CDR1 and CDR2 are MGHRA and YSYEKL. The CDR3 sequence is 16 residues long. CDR3 protein: CASSQAGGRSSYEQYF.

This chain joins TRBV20-1 and TRBJ2-5; as DNA is missing, the TRBD2 call by TCRdb cannot be tested. Germline V gene sequence: CDR1 DFQATT, CDR2 SNEGSKA (reference sequence). The CDR3 is 16 amino acids. CDR3 protein: CSARDLSSGPQETQYF.

The chain employs TRBV19 and TRBJ2-7; TCRdb's D call of TRBD2 is untestable without DNA. The germline gives CDR1 LNHDA, CDR2 SQIVND (reference sequence). This CDR3 has 16 residues. CDR3 loop: CASSIAASGNSYEQYF.

The V call is TRBV7-9, the J call TRBJ2-3; TCRdb designates TRBD1, a call that cannot be tested without DNA. Germline CDR1 reads SEHNR; CDR2 reads FQNEAQ (reference sequence). The CDR3 consists of 17 residues. The CDR3 here is CASSHPFVEGAADTQYF. Combining the CDR3 with reference TRBV7-9 and TRBJ2-3 gives the whole variable domain DTGVSQNPRHKITKRGQNVTFRCDPISEHNRLYWYRQTLGQGPEFLTYFQNEAQLEKSRLLSDRFSAERPKGSFSTLEIQRTEQGDSAMYLCASSHPFVEGAADTQYFGPGTRLTVL.

This chain connects TRBV7-9 to TRBJ2-5; absent DNA, TCRdb's TRBD2 call cannot be checked. Germline CDR1 SEHNR, CDR2 FQNEAQ (reference sequence). The CDR3 is made up of 17 amino acids. CDR3: CASSLAKGRDYMETQYF.

V and J are TRBV11-2 and TRBJ2-1; TCRdb's D call, TRBD2, is unchecked because there is no DNA. The CDR3 sequence is 18 residues long. Germline V gene lookup returns CDR1 SGHAT and CDR2 FQNNGV. CDR3 residues: CASSLPGLAGGYYNEQFF.

This chain links TRBV10-3 with TRBJ2-1; checking the TCRdb D call of TRBD2 is not possible without DNA. Germline V gene sequence: CDR1 ENHRY, CDR2 SYGVKD. The CDR3 has 16 amino acids. The CDR3 loop reads CAIGTSGGHSYNEQFF.

This chain connects TRBV28 to TRBJ2-3; there is no DNA to check the TCRdb D call of TRBD1. The CDR3 consists of 16 residues. Germline CDR1 MDHEN, CDR2 SYDVKM. CDR3: CASSFRTATSTDTQYF.

The chain uses TRBV7-9 and TRBJ2-1. From germline, CDR1 is SEHNR and CDR2 FQNEAQ (reference sequence). The CDR3 has 14 residues. CDR3: CASSPTDGGNEQFF.

The chain has TRBV5-1 and TRBJ1-4; no DNA is available, so the TRBD1 call from TCRdb remains unchecked. The CDR3 consists of 17 residues. Germline V CDR1 and CDR2: SGHRS, YFSETQ. The CDR3 sequence is CASSLGPYHSTNEKLFF. The whole variable domain, remainder taken from reference TRBV5-1 and TRBJ1-4, is KAGVTQTPRYLIKTRGQQVTLSCSPISGHRSVSWYQQTPGQGLQFLFEYFSETQRNKGNFPGRFSGRQFSNSRSEMNVSTLELGDSALYLCASSLGPYHSTNEKLFFGSGTQLSVL.

The chain carries TRBV29-1 and TRBJ1-1; the TCRdb D gene call, TRBD1, has no DNA to confirm it. The CDR3 consists of 15 residues. Germline assignment: CDR1 SQVTM and CDR2 ANQGSEA. CDR3 residues: CSVFDPGQMNTEAFF.